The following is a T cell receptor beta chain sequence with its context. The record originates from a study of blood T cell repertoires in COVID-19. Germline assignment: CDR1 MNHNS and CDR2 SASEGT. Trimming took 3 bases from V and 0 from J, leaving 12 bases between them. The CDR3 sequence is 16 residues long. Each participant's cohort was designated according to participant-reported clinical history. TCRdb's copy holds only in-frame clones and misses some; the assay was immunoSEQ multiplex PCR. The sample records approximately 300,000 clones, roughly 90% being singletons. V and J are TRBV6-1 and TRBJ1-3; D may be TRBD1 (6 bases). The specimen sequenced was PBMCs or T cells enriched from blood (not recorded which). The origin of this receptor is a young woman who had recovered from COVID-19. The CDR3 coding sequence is TGTGCCAGCAGTGATGGACAGTACTTCTCTGGAAACACCATATATTTT. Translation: CASSDGQYFSGNTIYF.